These T cell receptor beta chains were read from a single sample in a study of graft-versus-host responses after intestinal transplantation. The data were produced by immunoSEQ multiplex PCR, yet TCRdb's version contains in-frame clones alone and is incomplete. The sample has roughly 110,000 clones, 85% to 95% seen once; the top ten hold approximately 0.22%. These receptors have no identified antigens. Sequencing was performed on unstimulated CD4+ T cells sorted from spleen or lymph node cells, taken before transplant. Receptors were obtained from a human donor who was the organ donor for an intestinal transplant. Both conserved end residues are part of each CDR3. Each record gives: V gene, D gene, clone size, J gene, CDR3 DNA, CDR3 protein. A D gene is named only where the DNA matches it firmly. Rows may omit the clone size; those that give it use once, few, many or a size class.

V: TRBV10-2; D: TRBD2; size: NA; J: TRBJ2-2; DNA: TGCGCCAGCAGTGAGTCAGCGGGAGTTGGCACCGGGGAGCTGTTTTTT; CDR3: CASSESAGVGTGELFF
V: TRBV5-1; D: NA; size: NA; J: TRBJ2-6; DNA: TGCGCCAGCAGCTTGGGTGGCTCTGGGGCCAACGTCCTGACTTTC; CDR3: CASSLGGSGANVLTF
V: TRBV9; D: NA; size: NA; J: TRBJ2-2; DNA: TGTGCCAGCAGCGTATATACCGGGGAGCTGTTTTTT; CDR3: CASSVYTGELFF
V: TRBV21-1; D: NA; size: once; J: TRBJ1-6; DNA: TGTGCCAGCAACAACCCGGGGCCTAACTATAATTCACCCCTCCACTTT; CDR3: CASNNPGPNYNSPLHF
V: TRBV7-2; D: TRBD2; size: NA; J: TRBJ2-7; DNA: TGTGCCAGCAGCTTAGGCGTGGAGCGGGAGTTCCGCGAGCAGTACTTC; CDR3: CASSLGVEREFREQYF
V: TRBV7-9; D: TRBD2; size: NA; J: TRBJ2-1; DNA: TGTGCCAGCAGCTTGGGGCGACTAGCGGGGAACAATGAGCAGTTCTTC; CDR3: CASSLGRLAGNNEQFF
V: TRBV6-5; D: NA; size: NA; J: TRBJ1-2; DNA: TGTGCCAGCAGTGAAGTTCAGGGGACCTATGGCTACACCTTC; CDR3: CASSEVQGTYGYTF
V: TRBV5-1; D: TRBD1; size: NA; J: TRBJ2-4; DNA: TGCGCCAGCAGCCCCGGGACAGAAAACATTCAGTACTTC; CDR3: CASSPGTENIQYF
V: TRBV5-6; D: NA; size: NA; J: TRBJ1-1; DNA: TGTGCCAGCAGCTACTACACTGAAGCTTTCTTT; CDR3: CASSYYTEAFF
V: TRBV10-1; D: NA; size: NA; J: TRBJ2-6; DNA: TGCGCCAGCAGTCTGTTTACAATCGCACAAAGTCGGGCCAACGTCCTGACTTTC; CDR3: CASSLFTIAQSRANVLTF
V: TRBV19; D: TRBD2; size: NA; J: TRBJ2-5; DNA: TGTGCCAGTAGAACTAGCGGCCAAGAGACCCAGTACTTC; CDR3: CASRTSGQETQYF
V: TRBV27; D: TRBD2; size: NA; J: TRBJ2-3; DNA: TGTGCCAGCAGGAAGACTAGCGGCCCGACAGATACGCAGTATTTT; CDR3: CASRKTSGPTDTQYF
V: TRBV7-9; D: NA; size: NA; J: TRBJ2-7; DNA: TGTGCCAGCAGCTTAAAGGGGTGGGACTACGAGCAGTACTTC; CDR3: CASSLKGWDYEQYF
V: TRBV7-2; D: NA; size: NA; J: TRBJ1-1; DNA: TGTGCCAGCAGCTTCAGCGGGAACACTGAAGCTTTCTTT; CDR3: CASSFSGNTEAFF
V: TRBV5-6; D: NA; size: NA; J: TRBJ2-1; DNA: TGTGCCAGCAGCTTAGGTCCGGGACTCTCGCCTTTTGGTGAGCAGTTCTTC; CDR3: CASSLGPGLSPFGEQFF
V: TRBV7-9; D: NA; size: NA; J: TRBJ2-5; DNA: TGTGCCAGCAGCTTAGGAAGGGTTAGAGGGGAGACCCAGTACTTC; CDR3: CASSLGRVRGETQYF
V: TRBV7-9; D: TRBD1; size: NA; J: TRBJ2-5; DNA: TGTGCCAGCTACCCGACAGGGTGGGCGACCCAGTACTTC; CDR3: CASYPTGWATQYF
V: TRBV7-2; D: TRBD2; size: NA; J: TRBJ2-5; DNA: TGTGCCAGCAGCCTCCTGGCCGGGACTAGCGGGATCATGTGGGCCCAGTACTTC; CDR3: CASSLLAGTSGIMWAQYF
V: TRBV28; D: NA; size: NA; J: TRBJ2-5; DNA: TGTGCCAGCAGCCGAGGGGGGGCCGGAGAGACCCAGTACTTC; CDR3: CASSRGGAGETQYF
V: TRBV5-4; D: NA; size: NA; J: TRBJ1-2; DNA: TGTGCCAGCAGCTTGGAGGTGGACTTTGGCTACACCTTC; CDR3: CASSLEVDFGYTF
V: TRBV6-5; D: NA; size: NA; J: TRBJ2-7; DNA: TGTGCCAGCATTAAGGGCTACGAGCAGTACTTC; CDR3: CASIKGYEQYF
V: TRBV6-5; D: NA; size: NA; J: TRBJ1-1; DNA: TGTGCCAGCAGTCCAGCCGCTGAAGCTTTCTTT; CDR3: CASSPAAEAFF
V: TRBV10-3; D: TRBD2; size: NA; J: TRBJ2-7; DNA: TGTGCCATCAGTGTGGGACTAGCGTTGCCCTACGAGCAGTACTTC; CDR3: CAISVGLALPYEQYF
V: TRBV7-9; D: TRBD2; size: NA; J: TRBJ2-1; DNA: TGTGCCAGCAGCTTAGCGCTCGGGACTAGCGGGAATGAGCAGTTCTTC; CDR3: CASSLALGTSGNEQFF
V: TRBV28; D: TRBD1; size: once; J: TRBJ2-5; DNA: TGTGCCAGCAGTCGCCCAGGGGGCCTGGAGACCCAGTACTTC; CDR3: CASSRPGGLETQYF
V: TRBV9; D: NA; size: once; J: TRBJ1-2; DNA: TGTGCCAGCAGCGTAGACTCCACAGTTAACTATGGCTACACCTTC; CDR3: CASSVDSTVNYGYTF
V: TRBV7-2; D: NA; size: NA; J: TRBJ2-7; DNA: TGTGCCAGCAGCTTGGGGGGTTACTCCTACGAGCAGTACTTC; CDR3: CASSLGGYSYEQYF
V: TRBV2; D: NA; size: NA; J: TRBJ2-7; DNA: TGTGCCAGCAGTGTGGTAGGCTACGGGCTAAATACCTACGAGCAGTACTTC; CDR3: CASSVVGYGLNTYEQYF
V: TRBV6-1; D: NA; size: few; J: TRBJ2-4; DNA: TGTGCCAGCAGCCGGACTGGACAGCAGGGACACATTCAGTACTTC; CDR3: CASSRTGQQGHIQYF
V: TRBV2; D: TRBD2; size: NA; J: TRBJ2-3; DNA: TGTGCCAGCAGTGTTCGCCTAGCGGGGGCAGATACGCAGTATTTT; CDR3: CASSVRLAGADTQYF